The following is a T cell receptor (beta chain) sequence with its context. Its antigen is undetermined. Sequenced by immunoSEQ multiplex PCR; TCRdb stores in-frame clones only, minus some. The repertoire has 90,000 to 120,000 clones, approximately 88% of them found once; the top ten carry 5.5% to 8%. Trimming pared 6 bases from V and 2 bases from J, leaving 16 bases between. Germline V gene lookup returns CDR1 LNHDA and CDR2 SQIVND (reference sequence). CDR3 length equals 15 residues. The data were taken from a study of T cell responses to AZD1222 COVID-19 vaccine. Points from the study as a whole: Clonal diversity was possibly underestimated, and the donors were mostly white British, with more females. Baseline seropositivity characterized only a handful of AZD1222 recipients. Elevations in Spike-specific TCR breadth and depth followed administration of two AZD1222 doses.

The TCR sequence derives from an adult in good health. The chain uses TRBV19 and TRBJ1-2; no definite D call. The starting material was peripheral blood, obtained on day 0 of AZD1222 vaccination. CDR3 loop: CASSPGRNWNYGYTF. The DNA for the CDR3 is TGTGCCAGTAGCCCCGGGAGGAATTGGAACTATGGCTACACCTTC.